A selection of T cell receptor beta chains follows, all from one sample in a study of CD8 T cells in ankylosing spondylitis. TCRdb passed the 5' RACE reads through MiXCR, listing each CDR3 protein once. This table has about 160,000 distinct CDR3 sequences, around 16% appearing once. Sequenced material: blood, either unsorted or a sorted T cell fraction (not recorded which). All receptors derive from a male donor with ankylosing spondylitis or in good health (not recorded which). The CDR3 runs from the conserved cysteine through the conserved F or W. The D gene is left open where the match is weak. Clone sizes are given selectively: once, few, many, or a class where the clone is expanded.

clone_size,v_call,j_call,d_call,cdr3_aa,cdr3_nt
many,TRBV20-1,TRBJ2-2,TRBD1,CSARSGSGTGTGELFF,TGCAGTGCTAGATCGGGTTCCGGGACAGGGACCGGGGAGCTGTTTTTT
-,TRBV29-1,TRBJ2-2,-,CSVPRGTSNTGELFF,TGCAGCGTCCCCAGGGGGACTTCGAACACCGGGGAGCTGTTTTTT
-,TRBV7-9,TRBJ2-3,-,CASAWGPDTQYF,TGTGCCAGCGCTTGGGGTCCAGATACGCAGTATTTT
-,TRBV12-3/TRBV12-4,TRBJ2-7,TRBD2,CASRPSGGYEQYF,TGTGCCAGCAGACCTTCGGGGGGTTACGAGCAGTACTTC
few,TRBV19,TRBJ2-1,TRBD2,CASSGLAGASPTNEQFF,TGTGCCAGTAGTGGACTAGCGGGAGCATCCCCCACCAATGAGCAGTTCTTC
many,TRBV12-3/TRBV12-4,TRBJ2-1,TRBD1,CASSAGTGGVDEQFF,TGTGCCAGCAGCGCCGGGACAGGGGGAGTCGATGAGCAGTTCTTC
-,TRBV5-1,TRBJ2-7,-,CASSFDYTSYEQYF,TGCGCCAGCAGCTTTGACTATACGTCCTACGAGCAGTACTTC
-,TRBV12-3/TRBV12-4,TRBJ2-1,-,CASSLICEQFF,TGTGCCAGCAGTTTAATATGTGAGCAGTTCTTC
-,TRBV7-2,TRBJ1-5,-,CASSLSSNQPQHF,TGTGCCAGCAGCTTATCTAGCAATCAGCCCCAGCATTTT
many,TRBV20-1,TRBJ2-1,TRBD2,CSVTSGSTYNEQFF,TGCAGTGTGACTAGCGGGAGTACCTACAATGAGCAGTTCTTC
many,TRBV29-1,TRBJ2-7,-,CSVEDLSGGDEQYF,TGCAGCGTTGAAGACCTCAGCGGTGGCGACGAGCAGTACTTC
few,TRBV7-9,TRBJ2-5,-,CASSPRGAQETQYF,TGTGCCAGCAGCCCCCGGGGGGCCCAAGAGACCCAGTACTTC
few,TRBV5-1,TRBJ2-7,TRBD1,CASSPPKDRGKGDEQYF,TGCGCCAGCAGCCCACCGAAAGACAGGGGAAAAGGGGATGAGCAGTACTTC
-,TRBV28,TRBJ2-7,-,CASSLWVSTSEQYF,TGTGCCAGCAGTTTATGGGTCTCGACGAGCGAGCAGTACTTC
many,TRBV20-1,TRBJ2-7,TRBD2,CSAVGSGGSYEQYF,TGCAGTGCTGTGGGGAGCGGGGGCTCCTACGAGCAGTACTTC
few,TRBV5-1,TRBJ2-7,TRBD2,CASSDLAGGPYEQYF,TGCGCCAGCAGCGACCTAGCGGGAGGGCCCTACGAGCAGTACTTC
many,TRBV10-3,TRBJ1-1,-,CATGLGGTEAFF,TGTGCCACAGGGTTGGGCGGCACTGAAGCTTTCTTT
few,TRBV28,TRBJ2-7,TRBD1,CASSPFTGAPYEQYF,TGTGCCAGCAGTCCTTTCACAGGGGCCCCCTACGAGCAGTACTTC
many,TRBV20-1,TRBJ2-7,TRBD2,CSARDGGLVTSYEQYF,TGCAGTGCTAGAGATGGTGGACTAGTCACATCCTACGAGCAGTACTTC
few,TRBV9,TRBJ2-5,-,CASSVQGGGETQYF,TGTGCCAGCAGCGTTCAGGGTGGGGGAGAGACCCAGTACTTC
few,TRBV28,TRBJ2-7,TRBD2,CASSDLAGEYEQYF,TGTGCCAGCAGTGATCTAGCGGGGGAATACGAGCAGTACTTC
few,TRBV7-9,TRBJ1-2,-,CASSLEGSASNYGYTF,TGTGCCAGCAGCTTAGAAGGGTCTGCCTCTAACTATGGCTACACCTTC
many,TRBV24-1,TRBJ1-2,TRBD1,CATSRRQGSGYTF,TGTGCCACCAGTCGTCGACAGGGATCTGGCTACACCTTC
-,TRBV5-1,TRBJ2-3,TRBD2,CASSLALAGVSTDTQYF,TGCGCCAGCAGCTTGGCCCTCGCGGGAGTGAGCACAGATACGCAGTATTTT
-,TRBV20-1,TRBJ2-7,TRBD2,CSARDLATSGILFTYEQYF,TGCAGTGCTAGAGATCTCGCGACTAGCGGGATCCTATTCACGTACGAGCAGTACTTC
many,TRBV5-1,TRBJ2-2,TRBD2,CASSLVPSGQAGELFF,TGCGCCAGCAGCTTGGTACCTAGCGGGCAAGCCGGGGAGCTGTTTTTT
-,TRBV3-1,TRBJ2-2,TRBD2,CACSSLTSGRASDGELFF,TGTGCCTGCAGCTCCCTGACTAGCGGGAGGGCCTCTGACGGGGAGCTGTTTTTT
once,TRBV5-1,TRBJ2-3,TRBD1,CASSWGQGASKDTQYF,TGCGCCAGCAGCTGGGGACAGGGGGCAAGTAAAGATACGCAGTATTTT